This T cell receptor (beta chain) appears in the sequencing data of a study of cytomegalovirus exposure and HLA in healthy donors. The V gene end was trimmed by 4 bases and the J gene end by 5 bases; junction bases not matched to a gene: 5. Germline values: CDR1 KGHSH, CDR2 LQKENI. The CDR3 is made up of 14 amino acids. 60 Vbeta and 13 Jbeta primers were used in PCR. TCRdb keeps only in-frame clones here, not all; method: immunoSEQ multiplex PCR. The sample contains 210,000 or so clones, 75% to 80% of which appear only once. The chain has TRBV18 and TRBJ2-1; TRBD2 agrees at 7 bases. The receptor was isolated from a woman in her twenties or thirties in good health and CMV-seropositive. The sample was PBMCs. The CDR3 is CASSRGLVNNEQFF. For the CDR3, the DNA is TGTGCCAGCTCACGAGGACTAGTAAACAATGAGCAGTTCTTC.